A selection of T cell receptor beta chains follows, all from one sample in a study of shared clonotypes between healthy human individuals. The data were produced by immunoSEQ multiplex PCR, yet TCRdb's version contains in-frame clones alone and is incomplete. The sample records 850,000 to 1,100,000 clones, approximately 75% being singletons. The material sequenced was memory CD4+ T cells from PBMCs. These receptors originate from a man younger than 35 in good health. Some clones in this sample may be carry-over from other donors' samples. Both conserved end residues are part of each CDR3. The size of a clone is reported for some rows only, either as once, few or many, or as a class for expanded clones.

TRBJ2-3,once,TRBV7-9,CASSSRDSGTTTQYF
TRBJ2-3,.,TRBV18,CASSPLAGGPVSTDTQYF
TRBJ2-7,.,TRBV7-9,CASSSTRLAGSGSYEQYF
TRBJ2-7,.,TRBV6-5,CASSFLDATYEQYF
TRBJ2-7,.,TRBV4-2,CASSRHLGQRGAYEQYF
TRBJ2-3,.,TRBV4-1,CASSVPGGLTDTQYF
TRBJ2-2,few,TRBV19,CASSISGGNTGELFF
TRBJ2-5,few,TRBV5-1,CASSWARVEETQYF
TRBJ2-3,.,TRBV29-1,CSVVPRNVVDTQYF
TRBJ2-7,.,TRBV28,CASQEFKGVSGASYEQYF
TRBJ1-1,.,TRBV5-1,CASSLVLLGREAFF
TRBJ2-7,.,TRBV10-3,CAIMRQDSYEQYF
TRBJ2-1,.,TRBV25-1,CASGDQVNEQFF
TRBJ2-3,once,TRBV6-5,CASSDMRRVTQYF
TRBJ2-7,.,TRBV28,CASSSLPGTVDEQYF
TRBJ2-7,.,TRBV27,CASRPDFLNSYEQYF
TRBJ2-7,.,TRBV7-2,CASSPRGGRSSYEQYF
TRBJ2-3,.,TRBV28,CASSSEGVTGGTDTQYF
TRBJ2-2,few,TRBV30,CAWSVRGSGELFF
TRBJ1-1,few,TRBV18,CASSPQLNTEAFF
TRBJ2-7,.,TRBV29-1,CSGGWGREQYF
TRBJ1-4,.,TRBV19,CASSATNEKLFF
TRBJ2-5,.,TRBV28,CASRDVFQETQYF
TRBJ1-4,.,TRBV7-2,CASSLASGASNEKLFF
TRBJ2-7,.,TRBV19,CASSPSGPASYEQYF
TRBJ2-7,.,TRBV7-8,CASSRPAGGPGQYF
TRBJ1-2,.,TRBV28,CAARWGLANYGYTF
TRBJ1-2,.,TRBV19,CATHPPRSNYGYTF
TRBJ2-1,.,TRBV6-5,CASSYSFATDEQFF
TRBJ2-2,.,TRBV5-1,CASSLSGSTGELFF
.,few,TRBV28,CASSLSGTFTFNTYEQYF
TRBJ2-3,.,TRBV18,CASSPSQITDAQYF
TRBJ2-7,.,TRBV10-3,CAISEGGTSSYEQYF